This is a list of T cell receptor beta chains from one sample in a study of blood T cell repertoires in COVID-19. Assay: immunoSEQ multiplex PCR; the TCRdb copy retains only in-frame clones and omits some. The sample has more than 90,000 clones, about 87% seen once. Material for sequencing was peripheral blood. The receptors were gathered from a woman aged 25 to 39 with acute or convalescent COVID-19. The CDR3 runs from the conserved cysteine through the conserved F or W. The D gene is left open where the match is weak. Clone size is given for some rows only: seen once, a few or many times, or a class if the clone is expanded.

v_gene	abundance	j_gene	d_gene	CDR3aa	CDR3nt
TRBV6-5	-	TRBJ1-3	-	CASSFLGGSGNTIYF	TGTGCCAGCAGTTTCCTTGGGGGGTCTGGAAACACCATATATTTT
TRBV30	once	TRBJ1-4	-	CAWNRGPGEEKLFF	TGTGCCTGGAATAGGGGACCGGGGGAAGAAAAACTGTTTTTT
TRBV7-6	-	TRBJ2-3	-	CASSLSTGSTDTQYF	TGTGCCAGCAGCTTATCAACGGGTTCCACAGATACGCAGTATTTT
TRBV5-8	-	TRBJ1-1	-	CASRVTGLNTEAFF	TGTGCCAGCAGAGTTACAGGCCTGAACACTGAAGCTTTCTTT
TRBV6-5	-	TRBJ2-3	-	CASSPLSRSDTQYF	TGTGCCAGCAGTCCCCTTTCCAGGTCCGATACGCAGTATTTT
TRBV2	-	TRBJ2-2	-	CASSEGGQAGELFF	TGTGCCAGCAGTGAAGGGGGCCAGGCCGGGGAGCTGTTTTTT
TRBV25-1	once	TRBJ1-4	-	CASSDWGLVEKLFF	TGTGCCAGCAGTGATTGGGGGCTCGTTGAAAAACTGTTTTTT
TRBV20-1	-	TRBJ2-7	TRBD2	CSASIGWTSGSGSYEQYF	TGCAGTGCTAGTATTGGCTGGACTAGCGGGTCTGGCTCCTACGAGCAGTACTTC
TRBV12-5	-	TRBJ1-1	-	CASGLASVNTEAFF	TGTGCTAGTGGTTTGGCCTCAGTGAACACTGAAGCTTTCTTT
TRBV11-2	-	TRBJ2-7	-	CASSPLRYEQYF	TGTGCCAGCAGCCCCCTTCGGTACGAGCAGTACTTC
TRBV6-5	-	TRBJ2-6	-	CASSLYSSGANVLTF	TGTGCCAGCAGTCTTTACAGTTCTGGGGCCAACGTCCTGACTTTC
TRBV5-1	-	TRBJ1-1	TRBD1	CASARQGVMDSEAFF	TGCGCCAGCGCACGACAGGGAGTTATGGACTCTGAAGCTTTCTTT
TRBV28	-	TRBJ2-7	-	CASSPRFQSSYEQYF	TGTGCCAGCAGCCCGCGGTTTCAAAGCTCCTACGAGCAGTACTTC
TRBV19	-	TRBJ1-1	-	CASMSGFSEAFF	TGTGCCAGTATGTCGGGTTTCTCTGAAGCTTTCTTT
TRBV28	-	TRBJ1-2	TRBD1	CASSLSGQGARGYTF	TGTGCCAGCAGTTTAAGCGGACAGGGGGCTCGAGGCTACACCTTC
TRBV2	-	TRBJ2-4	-	CASSQGGLAKNIQYF	TGTGCCAGCAGCCAGGGGGGACTAGCCAAAAACATTCAGTACTTC
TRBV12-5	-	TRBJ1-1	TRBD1	CASVPDRGHTEAFF	TGTGCTAGTGTTCCCGACAGGGGGCATACTGAAGCTTTCTTT
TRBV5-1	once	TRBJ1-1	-	CASSLVQGNTEAFF	TGCGCCAGCAGCTTGGTCCAGGGCAACACTGAAGCTTTCTTT
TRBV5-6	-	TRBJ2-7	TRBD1	CASSLANRDRPYEQYF	TGTGCCAGCAGCTTGGCCAATCGGGACAGGCCCTACGAGCAGTACTTC
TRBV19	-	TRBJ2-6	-	CATQTPGAPGANVLTF	TGTGCCACCCAGACACCAGGGGCCCCTGGGGCCAACGTCCTGACTTTC
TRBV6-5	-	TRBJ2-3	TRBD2	CASSPGLAATDTQYF	TGTGCCAGCAGCCCCGGACTAGCGGCCACAGATACGCAGTATTTT
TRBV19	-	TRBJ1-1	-	CASSIREGLNTEAFF	TGTGCCAGTAGTATACGGGAGGGCCTGAACACTGAAGCTTTCTTT
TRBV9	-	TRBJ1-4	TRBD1	CASSGNRDRVEKLFF	TGTGCCAGCAGCGGCAACCGGGACAGGGTAGAAAAACTGTTTTTT
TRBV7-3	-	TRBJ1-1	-	CASSLGHSTEAFF	TGTGCCAGCAGCTTAGGGCATTCTACTGAAGCTTTCTTT
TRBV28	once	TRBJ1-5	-	CASSWPGGNQPQHF	TGTGCCAGCAGTTGGCCAGGGGGCAATCAGCCCCAGCATTTT
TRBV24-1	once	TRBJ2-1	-	CATSDPTGSAYNEQFF	TGTGCCACCAGTGATCCGACAGGCAGCGCCTACAATGAGCAGTTCTTC
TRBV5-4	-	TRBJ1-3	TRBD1	CASMRTGGNTIYF	TGTGCCAGCATGCGGACAGGGGGAAACACCATATATTTT
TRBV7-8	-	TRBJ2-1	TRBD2	CASSLRLAEGNEQFF	TGTGCCAGCAGCTTACGACTAGCCGAGGGCAATGAGCAGTTCTTC
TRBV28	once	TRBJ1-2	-	CASSLIGPDRGYTF	TGTGCCAGCAGTTTAATCGGCCCAGACAGAGGCTACACCTTC
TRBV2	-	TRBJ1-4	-	CASRQIDEKLFF	TGTGCCAGCAGACAGATCGATGAAAAACTGTTTTTT
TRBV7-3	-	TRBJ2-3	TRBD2	CASSLSPPGLADTQYF	TGTGCCAGCAGCTTAAGCCCCCCGGGACTAGCAGATACGCAGTATTTT
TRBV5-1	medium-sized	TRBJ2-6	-	CASSLVLSGANVLTF	TGCGCCAGCAGCTTGGTCCTCTCTGGGGCCAACGTCCTGACTTTC
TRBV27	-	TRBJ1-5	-	CASSPIATGPQPQHF	TGTGCCAGCAGCCCGATTGCCACAGGCCCTCAGCCCCAGCATTTT
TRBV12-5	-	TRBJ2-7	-	CASGTSYEQYF	TGTGCTAGTGGGACTTCCTACGAGCAGTACTTC
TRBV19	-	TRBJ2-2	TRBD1	CASSPADREPSTGELFF	TGTGCCAGTAGTCCCGCGGACAGGGAGCCGAGCACCGGGGAGCTGTTTTTT
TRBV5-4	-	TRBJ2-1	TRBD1	CASASTGARDEQFF	TGTGCCAGCGCCTCGACAGGGGCCCGAGATGAGCAGTTCTTC
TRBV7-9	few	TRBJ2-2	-	CASSLLGAGELFF	TGTGCCAGCAGCTTACTAGGTGCCGGGGAGCTGTTTTTT
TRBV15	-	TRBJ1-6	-	CATSRDDSPLHF	TGTGCCACCAGCAGAGACGATTCACCCCTCCACTTT
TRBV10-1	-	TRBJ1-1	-	CASSESSRGNTEAFF	TGCGCCAGCAGTGAGTCGAGCCGAGGGAATACTGAAGCTTTCTTT
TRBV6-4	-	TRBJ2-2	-	CASSPFVTGNTGELFF	TGTGCCAGCAGTCCCTTTGTGACAGGGAACACCGGGGAGCTGTTTTTT
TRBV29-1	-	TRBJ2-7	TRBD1	CSVARGSEQYF	TGCAGCGTTGCCAGGGGGTCCGAGCAGTACTTC
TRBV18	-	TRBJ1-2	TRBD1	CASSPTGQVNYGYTF	TGTGCCAGCTCACCAACGGGACAGGTTAACTATGGCTACACCTTC
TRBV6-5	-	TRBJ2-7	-	CASSRAEGGEQYF	TGTGCCAGCAGTCGCGCGGAGGGAGGCGAGCAGTACTTC
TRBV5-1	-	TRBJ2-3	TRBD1	CASSGQGPSTDTQYF	TGCGCCAGCAGCGGACAGGGCCCTAGCACAGATACGCAGTATTTT
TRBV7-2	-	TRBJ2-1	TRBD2	CASSRLAVYNEQFF	TGTGCCAGCAGTCGTCTAGCGGTGTACAATGAGCAGTTCTTC
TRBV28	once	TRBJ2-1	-	CASSSPYRNEQFF	TGTGCCAGCAGTTCGCCTTACAGGAATGAGCAGTTCTTC
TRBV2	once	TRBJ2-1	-	CASRSHLLGQAYNEQFF	TGTGCCAGCAGATCCCACCTTCTGGGGCAGGCGTACAATGAGCAGTTCTTC
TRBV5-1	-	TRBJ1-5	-	CASSLGTASNQPQHF	TGCGCCAGCAGCTTGGGGACAGCCAGCAATCAGCCCCAGCATTTT
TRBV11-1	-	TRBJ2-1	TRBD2	CASSLEVAGAYNEQFF	TGTGCCAGCAGCTTAGAGGTAGCGGGGGCCTACAATGAGCAGTTCTTC
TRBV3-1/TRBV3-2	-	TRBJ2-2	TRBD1	CASSQPGQGWTGELFF	TGTGCCAGCAGTCAACCGGGACAGGGATGGACCGGGGAGCTGTTTTTT
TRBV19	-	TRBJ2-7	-	CASSIGGWGAYEQYF	TGTGCCAGTAGTATTGGAGGGTGGGGAGCCTACGAGCAGTACTTC
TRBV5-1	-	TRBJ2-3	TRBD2	CASSLGLAGGADTQYF	TGCGCCAGCAGCTTGGGACTAGCGGGGGGAGCAGATACGCAGTATTTT
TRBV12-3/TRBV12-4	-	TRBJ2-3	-	CASISSTDTQYF	TGTGCCAGCATTTCTAGCACAGATACGCAGTATTTT
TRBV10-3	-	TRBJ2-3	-	CAIRPTGLDTQYF	TGTGCCATCAGACCCACCGGGTTGGATACGCAGTATTTT
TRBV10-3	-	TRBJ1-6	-	CAISEPKTAGFNSPLHF	TGTGCCATCAGTGAGCCTAAGACGGCAGGGTTCAATTCACCCCTCCACTTT
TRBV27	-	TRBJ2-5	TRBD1	CASSLTGGGWETQYF	TGTGCCAGCAGTTTGACAGGGGGAGGGTGGGAGACCCAGTACTTC
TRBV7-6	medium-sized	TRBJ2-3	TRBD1	CASSSGQGVREADTQYF	TGTGCCAGCAGCTCGGGACAGGGAGTAAGAGAGGCAGATACGCAGTATTTT
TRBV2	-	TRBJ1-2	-	CASSKEQASGYRYGYTF	TGTGCCAGCAGTAAGGAACAGGCCTCCGGTTATAGGTATGGCTACACCTTC
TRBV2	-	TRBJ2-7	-	CASSITRDSYEQYF	TGTGCCAGCAGCATCACCAGGGACTCCTACGAGCAGTACTTC
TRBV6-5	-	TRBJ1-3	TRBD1	CAIRDRDFSGNTIYF	TGTGCCATTCGGGACAGGGATTTCTCTGGAAACACCATATATTTT